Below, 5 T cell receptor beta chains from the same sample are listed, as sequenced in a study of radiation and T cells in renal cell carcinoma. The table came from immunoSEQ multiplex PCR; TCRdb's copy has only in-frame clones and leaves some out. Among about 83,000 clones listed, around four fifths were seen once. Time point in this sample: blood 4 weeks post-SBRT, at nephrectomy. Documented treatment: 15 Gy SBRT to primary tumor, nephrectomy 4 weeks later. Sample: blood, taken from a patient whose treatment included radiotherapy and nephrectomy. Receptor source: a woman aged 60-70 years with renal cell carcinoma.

The CDR3 DNA reads TGTGCCAGCAGCAAAGAGGGCTCGGCAACTAATGAAAAACTGTTTTTT. Translated, it gives CASSKEGSATNEKLFF. This chain uses TRBV2 with TRBJ1-4, with D hard to call. Germline V lookup: CDR1 SNHLY, CDR2 FYNNEI. V was shortened by 6 bases and J by 0 bases, with 14 bases between the two germline ends. The CDR3 runs 16 residues. The full variable domain, completed using reference TRBV2 and TRBJ1-4, is EPEVTQTPSHQVTQMGQEVILRCVPISNHLYFYWYRQILGQKVEFLVSFYNNEISEKSEIFDDQFSVERPDGSNFTLKIRSTKLEDSAMYFCASSKEGSATNEKLFFGSGTQLSVL.

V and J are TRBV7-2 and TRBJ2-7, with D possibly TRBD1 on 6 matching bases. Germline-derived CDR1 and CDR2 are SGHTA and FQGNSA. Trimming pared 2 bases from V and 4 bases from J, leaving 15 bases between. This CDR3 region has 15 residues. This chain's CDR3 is CASSLSQGTPYEQYF. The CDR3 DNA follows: TGTGCCAGCAGCTTATCACAGGGCACTCCGTACGAGCAGTACTTC.

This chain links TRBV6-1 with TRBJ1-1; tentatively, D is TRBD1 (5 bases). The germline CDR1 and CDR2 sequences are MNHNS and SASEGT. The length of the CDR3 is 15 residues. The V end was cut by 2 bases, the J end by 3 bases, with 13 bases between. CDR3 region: CASSEWRGVDTEAFF. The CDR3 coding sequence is TGTGCCAGCAGTGAATGGAGGGGTGTGGACACTGAAGCTTTCTTT.

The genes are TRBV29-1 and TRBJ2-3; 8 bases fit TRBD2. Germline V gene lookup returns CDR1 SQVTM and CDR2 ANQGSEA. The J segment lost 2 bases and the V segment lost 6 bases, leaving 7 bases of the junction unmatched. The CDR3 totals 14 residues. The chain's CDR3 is CSVRSGGNTDTQYF. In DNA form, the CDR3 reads TGCAGCGTCCGAAGCGGGGGTAACACAGATACGCAGTATTTT.

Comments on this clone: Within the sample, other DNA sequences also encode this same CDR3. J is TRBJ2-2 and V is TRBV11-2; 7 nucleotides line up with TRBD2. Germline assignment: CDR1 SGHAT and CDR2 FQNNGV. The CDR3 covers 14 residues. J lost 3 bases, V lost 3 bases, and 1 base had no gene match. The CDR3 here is CASSFSGYTGELFF. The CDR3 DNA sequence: TGTGCCAGCAGCTTTAGCGGGTACACCGGGGAGCTGTTTTTT.